The 10 T cell receptor beta chains below were found in one sample sequenced in a study of blood T cell repertoires in COVID-19. Data came from immunoSEQ multiplex PCR; TCRdb stores just in-frame clones and leaves some out. The data contain 25,000 or so clones, approximately 83% of them singletons. The sequenced sample consisted of peripheral blood. These receptors originate from a human donor in a cohort sampled during active COVID-19.

The chain couples TRBV7-9 to TRBJ2-3, with 7 bases aligning to TRBD2. Germline CDR1 reads SEHNR; CDR2 reads FQNEAQ (reference sequence). J was trimmed by 2 bases and V by 1 base; bases with no gene match: 9. The CDR3 totals 17 residues. The CDR3 reads CASSLGLGAGSTDTQYF. As DNA, the CDR3 is TGTGCCAGCAGCTTAGGTTTAGGAGCGGGGTCCACAGATACGCAGTATTTT. The variable domain in full, with the rest retrieved from reference TRBV7-9 and TRBJ2-3, is DTGVSQNPRHKITKRGQNVTFRCDPISEHNRLYWYRQTLGQGPEFLTYFQNEAQLEKSRLLSDRFSAERPKGSFSTLEIQRTEQGDSAMYLCASSLGLGAGSTDTQYFGPGTRLTVL.

This sequence joins TRBV6-2 or TRBV6-3 and TRBJ1-1, with TRBD1 matching 8 bases. The CDR3 has 14 amino acids. The germline V gene encodes CDR1 MNHEY and CDR2 SVGEGT. Trimming took 4 bases from V and 5 from J; bases not matched to a gene: 6. Here the CDR3 reads CASSSQGGLTEAFF. The CDR3, as DNA: TGTGCCAGCAGTTCACAGGGGGGACTAACTGAAGCTTTCTTT.

The chain has TRBV6-5 and TRBJ2-4; D is perhaps TRBD1 (5 bases). Trimming stripped 0 bases from V and 2 bases from J, with 8 bases between. This CDR3 is built from 15 residues. Looked up from germline, CDR1 is MNHEY and CDR2 is SVGAGI. CDR3 residues: CASSYSQGSKNIQYF. The CDR3 DNA reads as TGTGCCAGCAGTTACTCCCAGGGTTCCAAAAACATTCAGTACTTC.

The V and J genes are TRBV10-1 and TRBJ2-3; weak D call: TRBD1 (5 bases). The CDR3 totals 15 residues. Trimming took off 7 bases at V and 6 bases at J, with 20 bases between the two ends. Germline values: CDR1 WNHNN, CDR2 SYGVQD (reference sequence). The CDR3 here is CASNQPTGMVDTQYF. The CDR3 DNA is TGCGCCAGCAACCAGCCCACAGGTATGGTCGATACGCAGTATTTT.

The chain uses TRBV24-1 and TRBJ2-1; 13 bases map to TRBD2. The CDR3 consists of 14 residues. Germline V gene sequence: CDR1 KGHDR, CDR2 SFDVKD. V was pared by 9 bases and J by 5 bases, with 3 bases of the junction left unmatched. CDR3 region: CATPGLAGNNEQFF. The CDR3 region has the DNA TGTGCCACCCCGGGACTAGCGGGGAACAATGAGCAGTTCTTC.

V gene TRBV4-1 combines with J gene TRBJ1-3; D unclear. The germline V gene has CDR1 MGHRA and CDR2 YSYEKL. The CDR3 spans 11 residues. The V and J ends lost 2 bases and 7 bases respectively, with 3 bases between them. This chain's CDR3 is CASSQTNTIYF. The CDR3 DNA follows: TGCGCCAGCAGCCAAACTAACACCATATATTTT.

The chain has TRBV3-1 (or the pseudogene TRBV3-2) and TRBJ1-1, with D maybe TRBD1 (6 bases). This CDR3 spans 19 amino acids. Germline values: CDR1 LGHDT, CDR2 YNNKEL (reference sequence). Trimming removed 4 bases from V and 0 bases from J, with 24 bases in between. CDR3 sequence: CASSRPAQGTILMNTEAFF. Here the CDR3 DNA reads TGTGCCAGCAGCCGACCGGCACAGGGTACAATACTAATGAACACTGAAGCTTTCTTT.

This rearrangement joins TRBV5-1 to TRBJ1-1; 7 bases are shared with TRBD1. This CDR3 has 14 residues. Germline CDR1 reads SGHRS; CDR2 reads YFSETQ. V lost 3 bases, J lost 6 bases, and 8 bases stayed unmatched. DNA for the CDR3: TGCGCCAGCAGCTCGGTGAAGGGGGCTGCTGAAGCTTTCTTT. Protein sequence: CASSSVKGAAEAFF.

The chain is built from TRBV2 and TRBJ2-7; D may be TRBD2 (6 bases). The germline V gene encodes CDR1 SNHLY and CDR2 FYNNEI. V lost 2 bases to trimming and J lost 3 bases, with 14 bases between them. The CDR3 has 15 amino acids. The CDR3 DNA sequence: TGTGCCAGCAGTGAACGGGGGAGGAACCGCTACGAGCAGTACTTC. Translating gives CASSERGRNRYEQYF.

The chain couples TRBV5-6 to TRBJ1-1; 11 nucleotides agree with TRBD1. V lost 3 bases to trimming and J lost 4 bases; unmatched junction nucleotides: 2. CDR3 length equals 14 residues. Germline V gene sequence: CDR1 SGHDT, CDR2 YYEEEE. The CDR3 region is CASSWDRGSTEAFF. The CDR3 DNA follows: TGTGCCAGCAGCTGGGACAGGGGGAGCACTGAAGCTTTCTTT. The whole variable domain, remainder taken from reference TRBV5-6 and TRBJ1-1, is DAGVTQSPTHLIKTRGQQVTLRCSPKSGHDTVSWYQQALGQGPQFIFQYYEEEERQRGNFPDRFSGHQFPNYSSELNVNALLLGDSALYLCASSWDRGSTEAFFGQGTRLTVV.